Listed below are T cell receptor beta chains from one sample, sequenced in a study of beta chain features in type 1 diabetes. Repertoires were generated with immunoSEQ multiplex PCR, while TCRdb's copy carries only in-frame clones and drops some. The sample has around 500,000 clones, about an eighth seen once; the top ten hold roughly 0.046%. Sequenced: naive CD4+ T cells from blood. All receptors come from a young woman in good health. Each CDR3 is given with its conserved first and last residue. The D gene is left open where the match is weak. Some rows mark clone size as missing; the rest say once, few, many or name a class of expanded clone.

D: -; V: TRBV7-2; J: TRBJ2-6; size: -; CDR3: CASSSSGAGANVLTF; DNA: TGTGCCAGCAGCTCCTCAGGGGCTGGGGCCAACGTCCTGACTTTC
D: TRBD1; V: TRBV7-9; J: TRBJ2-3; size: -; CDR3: CASSSPGGSDGYF; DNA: TGTGCCAGCAGCTCCCCAGGGGGTTCAGACGGGTATTTT
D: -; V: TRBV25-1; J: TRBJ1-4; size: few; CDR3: CASSELFVDDRNEKLFF; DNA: TGTGCCAGCAGTGAATTGTTTGTGGACGATCGTAATGAAAAACTGTTTTTT
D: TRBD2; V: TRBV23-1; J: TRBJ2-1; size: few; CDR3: CASSPWGGGTYNEQFF; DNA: TGCGCCAGCAGTCCGTGGGGGGGAGGTACCTACAATGAGCAGTTCTTC
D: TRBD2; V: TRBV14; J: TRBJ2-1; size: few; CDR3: CASSHRLAGVPHSYNEQFF; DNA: TGTGCCAGCAGCCACCGACTAGCGGGAGTTCCTCACTCCTACAATGAGCAGTTCTTC
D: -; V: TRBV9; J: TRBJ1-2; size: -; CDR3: CASSSARGANYGYTF; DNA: TGTGCCAGCAGCTCCGCCCGGGGGGCTAACTATGGCTACACCTTC
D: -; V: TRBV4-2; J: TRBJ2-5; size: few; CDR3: CASSLRREETQYF; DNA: TGTGCCAGCAGCCTGCGGAGGGAAGAGACCCAGTACTTC
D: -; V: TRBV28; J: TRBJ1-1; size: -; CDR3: CASSSTDRYEAFF; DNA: TGTGCCAGCAGCTCTACCGACAGGTATGAAGCTTTCTTT
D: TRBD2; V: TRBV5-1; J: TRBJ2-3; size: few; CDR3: CASSLMVAGGGVDTQYF; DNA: TGCGCCAGCAGCTTGATGGTAGCGGGGGGCGGAGTAGATACGCAGTATTTT
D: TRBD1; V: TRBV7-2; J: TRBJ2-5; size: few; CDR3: CASSLRAGTGETQYF; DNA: TGTGCCAGCAGCTTAAGGGCAGGGACAGGAGAGACCCAGTACTTC
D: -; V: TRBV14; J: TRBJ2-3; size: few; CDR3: CASGLSDTQYF; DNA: TGTGCCAGCGGGTTATCAGATACGCAGTATTTT
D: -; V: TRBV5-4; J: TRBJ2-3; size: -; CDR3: CASSYTSPDTQYF; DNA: TGTGCCAGCAGCTATACTAGTCCAGATACGCAGTATTTT
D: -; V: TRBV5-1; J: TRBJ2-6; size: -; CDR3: CASSRVPGVSGANVLTF; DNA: TGCGCCAGCAGCAGGGTCCCAGGGGTATCTGGGGCCAACGTCCTGACTTTC
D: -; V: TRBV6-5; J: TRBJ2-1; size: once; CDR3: CASSYRAYNEQFF; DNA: TGTGCCAGCAGTTACCGGGCTTACAATGAGCAGTTCTTC
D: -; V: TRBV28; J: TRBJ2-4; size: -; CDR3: CASSLRGFVRPLAKNIQYF; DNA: TGTGCCAGCAGTTTACGGGGGTTCGTTAGGCCTTTAGCCAAAAACATTCAGTACTTC
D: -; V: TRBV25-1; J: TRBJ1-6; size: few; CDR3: CASSPTWGGIKNSPLHF; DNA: TGTGCCAGCAGCCCCACCTGGGGGGGTATTAAGAATTCACCCCTCCACTTT
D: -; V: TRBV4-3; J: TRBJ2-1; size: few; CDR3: CASSRQVLYNEQFF; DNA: TGCGCCAGCAGCCGACAGGTCCTCTACAATGAGCAGTTCTTC
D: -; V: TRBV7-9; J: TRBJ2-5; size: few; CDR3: CASSSNRTLWTQYF; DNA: TGTGCCAGCAGCTCGAATCGGACCCTTTGGACCCAGTACTTC
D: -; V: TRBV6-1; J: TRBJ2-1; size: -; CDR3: CASSEAGRNEQFF; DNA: TGTGCCAGCAGTGAAGCGGGCCGGAATGAGCAGTTCTTC
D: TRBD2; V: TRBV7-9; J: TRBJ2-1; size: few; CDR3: CASSLVVGLAGPSYNEQFF; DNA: TGTGCCAGCAGCTTAGTTGTGGGACTAGCGGGACCCTCCTACAATGAGCAGTTCTTC
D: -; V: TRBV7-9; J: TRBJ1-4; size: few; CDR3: CASSRFDEKLFF; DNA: TGTGCCAGCAGCCGCTTTGATGAAAAACTGTTTTTT
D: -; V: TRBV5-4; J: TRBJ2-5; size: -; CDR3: CASSLAETQYF; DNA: TGTGCCAGCAGCTTGGCTGAGACCCAGTACTTC
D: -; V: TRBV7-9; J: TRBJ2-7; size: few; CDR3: CASSPQQGGIYEQYF; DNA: TGTGCCAGCAGCCCCCAACAGGGAGGTATCTACGAGCAGTACTTC
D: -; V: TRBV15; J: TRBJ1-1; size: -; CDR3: CATLNVGGLSDMNTEAFF; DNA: TGTGCCACCCTCAATGTGGGCGGGTTGTCCGACATGAACACTGAAGCTTTCTTT